A selection of T cell receptor beta chains follows, all from one sample in a study of molecular identifiers for immune sequencing clone quantification. TCRdb reanalysed the PCR reads using MiXCR and keeps one entry per CDR3 protein. In the table there are a few hundred thousand distinct CDR3 sequences, 25% of which are singletons. The sequenced sample was naive CD8+ T cells from blood, with Jurkat cell RNA spiked in. The receptors here all came from a human donor in good health. Some libraries in this study had Jurkat cell RNA spiked in. Each CDR3 is given with its conserved first and last residue. A D gene is named only where the DNA matches it firmly. Expanded clones get a size class; other rows say once, few or many, or leave the size out.

d_call	v_call	j_call	clone_size	cdr3_aa	cdr3_nt
TRBD1	TRBV27	TRBJ2-6	NA	CASGLLGGNGANVLTF	TGTGCCAGCGGACTTTTAGGGGGCAATGGGGCCAACGTCCTGACTTTC
TRBD2	TRBV29-1	TRBJ2-3	many	CSVPRLAGSQDTQYF	TGCAGCGTTCCACGACTAGCGGGATCGCAAGATACGCAGTATTTT
TRBD1	TRBV7-9	TRBJ1-1	many	CASSSTGGEAFF	TGTGCCAGCAGCTCGACAGGGGGTGAAGCTTTCTTT
NA	TRBV4-3	TRBJ1-2	NA	CASSQDMFGGSGYGYTF	TGCGCCAGCAGCCAAGATATGTTCGGAGGATCGGGCTATGGCTACACCTTC
NA	TRBV6-1	TRBJ2-2	few	CASSEANTGELFF	TGTGCCAGCAGTGAAGCCAACACCGGGGAGCTGTTTTTT
TRBD2	TRBV4-3	TRBJ2-3	NA	CASSQSPAAGVPDTQYF	TGCGCCAGCAGCCAATCGCCCGCAGCGGGGGTTCCAGATACGCAGTATTTT
NA	TRBV7-6	TRBJ1-4	NA	CASKVNAANEKLFF	TGTGCCAGCAAAGTAAATGCAGCTAATGAAAAACTGTTTTTT
TRBD1	TRBV6-1	TRBJ1-1	NA	CASSEGQGRTSAEAFF	TGTGCCAGCAGTGAGGGACAGGGCCGGACGAGCGCTGAAGCTTTCTTT
NA	TRBV28	TRBJ2-7	NA	CASSPRRFRYEQYF	TGTGCCAGCAGCCCAAGACGATTTAGATACGAGCAGTACTTC
NA	TRBV6-2/TRBV6-3	TRBJ2-7	few	CASSYGERIYEQYF	TGTGCCAGCAGTTACGGAGAGAGGATCTACGAGCAGTACTTC
NA	TRBV19	TRBJ2-1	NA	CASSIALKGVNEQFF	TGTGCCAGTAGTATAGCATTAAAGGGTGTAAATGAGCAGTTCTTC
NA	TRBV19	TRBJ1-5	NA	CASSVWGEGNQPQHF	TGTGCCAGTAGTGTTTGGGGGGAGGGCAATCAGCCCCAGCATTTT
TRBD2	TRBV20-1	TRBJ2-1	NA	CSARWGTSGRSNEQFF	TGCAGTGCTAGATGGGGGACTAGCGGGAGAAGCAATGAGCAGTTCTTC
TRBD2	TRBV27	TRBJ2-3	many	CASSSGLAGTTDTQYF	TGTGCCAGCAGTTCCGGACTAGCGGGGACCACAGATACGCAGTATTTT
NA	TRBV27	TRBJ2-3	NA	CASSIPPGRGTDTQYF	TGTGCCAGCAGTATCCCTCCGGGACGGGGCACAGATACGCAGTATTTT
NA	TRBV4-1	TRBJ1-6	NA	CASSQDKGRDSPLHF	TGCGCCAGCAGCCAAGATAAGGGCAGGGATTCACCCCTCCACTTT
TRBD2	TRBV7-2	TRBJ2-3	many	CASSLGQAGGGVTDTQYF	TGTGCCAGCAGCTTGGGACAAGCGGGAGGGGGTGTCACAGATACGCAGTATTTT
NA	TRBV2	TRBJ1-3	NA	CASVVANSGNAIYF	TGTGCCAGCGTCGTGGCCAACTCTGGAAACGCCATATATTTT
NA	TRBV5-3	TRBJ2-7	NA	CANRLPGVGEQYF	TGTGCCAACAGACTCCCAGGGGTGGGGGAGCAGTACTTC
TRBD2	TRBV19	TRBJ2-3	few	CASTPGTTDTQYF	TGTGCCAGTACCCCGGGGACTACCGATACGCAGTATTTT
NA	TRBV5-6	TRBJ1-1	few	CASSLVWGGANPEAFF	TGTGCCAGCAGCTTGGTCTGGGGGGGCGCGAACCCTGAAGCTTTCTTT
NA	TRBV5-1	TRBJ2-7	NA	CASSEIDTVDYEQYF	TGCGCCAGCAGTGAAATAGACACCGTGGACTACGAGCAGTACTTC
NA	TRBV28	TRBJ1-5	NA	CASSPTGGQPQHF	TGTGCCAGCAGCCCCACGGGGGGTCAGCCCCAGCATTTT
NA	TRBV2	TRBJ1-3	few	CASSDNTGSLRNTIYF	TGTGCCAGCAGTGATAATACAGGGTCTCTCCGAAACACCATATATTTT
TRBD2	TRBV7-9	TRBJ2-7	few	CASSSLAGWGNDHEQYF	TGTGCCAGCAGCTCGCTAGCGGGGTGGGGTAACGACCACGAGCAGTACTTC
NA	TRBV12-3/TRBV12-4	TRBJ2-5	few	CASTLGGVGETQYF	TGTGCCAGCACCCTAGGAGGGGTGGGGGAGACCCAGTACTTC
NA	TRBV7-9	TRBJ2-6	many	CASSLALGFSGANVLTF	TGTGCCAGCAGCTTAGCGCTTGGATTCTCTGGGGCCAACGTCCTGACTTTC
NA	TRBV7-9	TRBJ1-4	NA	CASGVSLEKLFF	TGTGCCAGTGGCGTTTCGCTAGAAAAACTGTTTTTT
NA	TRBV5-1	TRBJ2-7	few	CASKFRAQGSYEQYF	TGCGCCAGCAAATTCCGGGCCCAGGGATCCTACGAGCAGTACTTC
NA	TRBV2	TRBJ2-4	few	CASSEAGAIAKNIQYF	TGTGCCAGCAGTGAAGCGGGGGCGATAGCCAAAAACATTCAGTACTTC
NA	TRBV28	TRBJ1-5	many	CASSLRGLGNQPQHF	TGTGCCAGCAGTTTGCGGGGGTTGGGAAATCAGCCCCAGCATTTT
NA	TRBV9	TRBJ2-3	NA	CASAVGDTTDTQYF	TGTGCCAGCGCTGTGGGGGACACCACAGATACGCAGTATTTT